The T cell receptor (beta chain) under discussion was sequenced for a study of chemoradiotherapy in HPV16-positive cancers (dated by TCRdb to between 2021 and 2023). For the study in its entirety: Candidate HPV-specific T-cell clones and common TCR motifs were defined by functional T-cell assays performed on cells from two HPV16-positive patients. The candidate HPV-specific TCRs and motifs were subsequently tracked in TCR repertoires obtained from 86 patients with HPV-related cancers. The study set out to ask whether T-cell immunity against the HPV oncoproteins E6 and E7 changes over the course of chemoradiotherapy and whether that immunity affects survival.

Comments on this clone: Its antigen specificity is not known. Nothing much larger sits one base from this clone, and base qualities are not available.

Repertoires were sampled repeatedly over the course of chemoradiotherapy, so clonal expansion could be followed in the tumor microenvironment. The library was produced with the immunoSEQ multiplex PCR assay. The table comes from immuneACCESS by way of TCRdb, which keeps in-frame sequences with V and J called. Part of the clones is missing from these tables; in studies checked, under half for an unresolved V gene and the rest for unknown reasons. The sample table shows about 10,000 clones, and approximately 70% are seen once. The biggest ten clones account for roughly 15% of the sample. The full study reports these points: Only a couple of HPV16-positive patients were used to derive the functional definition of HPV-specific T cells, and the survival association was reported for HPV16-positive patients. In HPV16-positive patients, expansion of HPV-responsive T cells during chemoradiotherapy was found to be associated with improved recurrence-free survival. Expansion of candidate HPV-specific clones and E7-related TCR motifs was observed in the tumor microenvironment during treatment, whereas no such expansion was observed for non-HPV-specific T cells.

Cut back by 4 bases and 0 bases, the V and J ends lie 12 bases apart. Sequences SGDLS (CDR1) and YYNGEE (CDR2) are obtained from the germline V gene. The CDR3, cysteine through phenylalanine, is 15 amino acids long. This entry keeps only the CDR3 DNA: 45 bases, framed from base 1. The TCR was taken from a human donor with HPV-associated anogenital cancer. The specimen was collected from a patient who underwent chemoradiotherapy. The chain was built from TRBV9 and TRBJ2-3; there is no confident call for the D gene. In nucleotides, the sequence is TGTGCCAGCAGCTCCGAGACGGTAAGCACAGATACGCAGTATTTT. Translated, it gives CASSSETVSTDTQYF.